This T cell receptor beta chain was recovered during a study of cytomegalovirus exposure and HLA in healthy donors. Study-wide results and caveats: Most TCR beta V segments were productive about 87% or about 30% of the time in an earlier analysis. One variant, a missense change in DCLRE1C, was linked in a later analysis to TCR beta V- and J-gene trimming.

Researchers ran the PCR with 60 Vbeta and 13 Jbeta primers. The assay was immunoSEQ multiplex PCR, and TCRdb's table has in-frame clones only and misses some. Among 80,000 or so clones listed, 70% to 80% were seen once. This clone was detected only once. No antigen is known for it. This clonotype originated in a man aged 25-45 years in good health and CMV-seropositive. The sequenced sample consisted of PBMCs.

The CDR3, as DNA: TGTGCCAGCAGTTTGGGGGGATTCTCTTTTAGCAATCAGCCCCAGCATTTT. Protein sequence: CASSLGGFSFSNQPQHF. V usage is TRBV28 and J usage is TRBJ1-5, with D possibly TRBD1 on 5 matching bases. The CDR3 length is 17 residues. V was pared by 3 bases and J by 0 bases, with 15 bases between. CDR1 MDHEN and CDR2 SYDVKM come from the germline V gene.